The source of this T cell receptor beta chain is a study of beta chain features in type 1 diabetes. General observations from the study: Moderate yet significant TCRB CDR3 shortening was seen in Type 1 diabetes patients in all four CD4+ subsets.

The authors reverse transcribed all of the isolated RNA, so sequencing captured expressed TCRB transcripts. Sequenced by immunoSEQ multiplex PCR; TCRdb stores in-frame clones only, minus some. This sample has roughly 300,000 clones, with around 9.7% found just once. On this clone: No antigen is known for it.

Between the trimmed V and J ends, which lost 0 bases and 0 bases, there was a span of 12 bases. The CDR3 has 17 residues. The germline V gene encodes CDR1 LGHNA and CDR2 YSLEER. Sequenced sample: central memory CD4+ T cells from blood. The genes are TRBV4-3 and TRBJ1-3; D perhaps matches TRBD1 (6 bases). This clonotype was sampled from a man younger than 45 with type 1 diabetes. The CDR3: CASSQDYRATSGNTIYF. In DNA form, the CDR3 reads TGCGCCAGCAGCCAAGACTACAGGGCCACCTCTGGAAACACCATATATTTT.